This TCR beta chain stems from a study of control samples from healthy donors and cancer patients (TCRdb year 2020). Concerning this clone itself: No antigen is known for it. Per-base quality was not reported, and no clone a single base away is much larger than it.

Library generation was performed with the immunoSEQ multiplex PCR assay. TCRdb limited this immuneACCESS table to in-frame rearrangements with V and J called. A share of clones is missing; checked studies link under half to unresolved V genes, and the rest is unexplained. The sample table shows fewer than 300,000 clones, and almost 85% are seen once. Jointly, the top ten make up more than 10% of the sample. The CDR3 runs 10 amino acids, cysteine and phenylalanine included. Only CDR3 DNA is held: 30 bases, read in frame from base 1. CDR1 SNHLY and CDR2 FYNNEI are derived from the germline V gene. The trim is 11 bases for V and 11 bases for J, with a gap of 13 bases between the germline ends.

This clonotype originated in a woman aged 60 to 75 with lung cancer. Sequencing input: PBMCs. In this chain, TRBV2 is recombined with TRBJ2-1, and TRBD2 may be the D gene, going by 6 matching bases. The CDR3 protein is CASGEDKQFF. The sequenced DNA is TGTGCCTCCGGGGAGGACAAGCAGTTCTTC.